These 23 T cell receptor beta chains came from one sample sequenced in a study of T cell repertoires in ileal Crohn's disease. The time point is: proximal margin of the surgical specimen (macroscopically non-inflamed). Profiling relied on immunoSEQ multiplex PCR, and the TCRdb table lists in-frame clones only, not all of them. The table shows 7,000 to 7,500 clones, with about two thirds occurring only once. The sample taken for sequencing was ileal tissue. Receptors were obtained from an adult with Crohn's disease.

This chain joins TRBV7-2 and TRBJ2-6, with 7 bases aligning to TRBD2. The J segment lost 0 bases and the V segment lost 8 bases, leaving 1 base of the junction unmatched. CDR1 and CDR2 from the germline V gene are SGHTA and FQGNSA. The length of the CDR3 is 14 residues. The CDR3 is CASGGGSGANVLTF. The CDR3 DNA reads TGTGCCAGCGGCGGGGGCTCTGGGGCCAACGTCCTGACTTTC.

V and J are TRBV2 and TRBJ2-2; TRBD2 agrees at 11 bases. Germline V gives CDR1 SNHLY, CDR2 FYNNEI. The CDR3 covers 15 residues. With V trimmed by 4 bases and J by 6 bases, 4 bases remained unmatched. For the CDR3, the DNA is TGTGCCAGCAGTGGGGTAGCGGGAGGGCCCGGGGAGCTGTTTTTT. Translation: CASSGVAGGPGELFF.

This clone came up a few times. This chain uses TRBV18 with TRBJ1-6; no reliable D call. Germline CDR1 is KGHSH and CDR2 is LQKENI. V dropped 5 bases and J dropped 7 bases, with 15 bases sitting between them. The CDR3 has 15 residues. CDR3 sequence: CASSLLPIENSPLHF. The DNA of the CDR3 is TGTGCCAGCTCATTACTACCCATAGAAAATTCACCCCTCCACTTT.

The chain joins TRBV18 to TRBJ2-2, with 8 bases identical to TRBD2. Germline-derived CDR1 and CDR2 are KGHSH and LQKENI. The CDR3 runs to 15 residues. V was clipped by 3 bases and J by 1 base; unmatched bases: 1. The CDR3 sequence: CASSPTSVNTGELFF. The CDR3 DNA is TGTGCCAGCTCACCGACTAGCGTGAACACCGGGGAGCTGTTTTTT. Combining the CDR3 with reference TRBV18 and TRBJ2-2 gives the whole variable domain NAGVMQNPRHLVRRRGQEARLRCSPMKGHSHVYWYRQLPEEGLKFMVYLQKENIIDESGMPKERFSAEFPKEGPSILRIQQVVRGDSAAYFCASSPTSVNTGELFFGEGSRLTVL.

The table lists this clone with a count of one. The chain combines TRBV28 with TRBJ2-7; D gene uncertain. The CDR3 covers 13 residues. From germline, CDR1 is MDHEN and CDR2 SYDVKM. The ends were cut back, 5 bases at V and 13 bases at J, with 21 bases in the middle. This CDR3 is CASSKPLPGSLYF. The CDR3, as DNA: TGTGCCAGCAGTAAACCGCTCCCGGGTTCCCTCTACTTC.

The chain joins TRBV7-9 to TRBJ2-2; 10 bases are shared with TRBD1. The V gene's germline CDR1 is SEHNR and CDR2 FQNEAQ (reference sequence). The CDR3 runs to 16 residues. V shed 5 bases, J shed 5 bases, and the junction held 8 bases outside the gene matches. The CDR3 DNA reads as TGTGCCAGCAGCCTTCGGGACAGGGGCGGGACCGGGGAGCTGTTTTTT. This gives the protein CASSLRDRGGTGELFF.

This clone is judged medium-sized. The chain is built from TRBV4-1 and TRBJ1-3, with D hard to call. The length of the CDR3 is 15 residues. The germline V gene has CDR1 MGHRA and CDR2 YSYEKL. V dropped 0 bases and J dropped 3 bases, with 9 bases sitting between them. The CDR3 sequence is CASSQETRHGNTIYF. In DNA, the CDR3 is TGCGCCAGCAGCCAAGAGACGAGACATGGAAACACCATATATTTT.

This chain connects TRBV5-1 to TRBJ2-7; unclear D gene. This CDR3 contains 16 residues. The germline V and J ends were trimmed by 0 bases and 0 bases, with 13 bases remaining between them. Germline lookup yields CDR1 SGHRS and CDR2 YFSETQ. The CDR3 is CASSLVPASNSYEQYF. CDR3 coding DNA: TGCGCCAGCAGCTTGGTTCCGGCCTCAAACTCCTACGAGCAGTACTTC.

CDR3 sequence reads: CASSYTGFDGYTF. The CDR3 bases are TGTGCCAGCAGTTACACAGGGTTTGATGGCTACACCTTC. The chain is built from TRBV27 and TRBJ1-2; a possible D gene is TRBD1 (6 bases). V was trimmed by 4 bases and J by 6 bases, leaving 12 bases between them. Germline V lookup: CDR1 MNHEY, CDR2 SMNVEV (reference sequence). This CDR3 is 13 amino acids long.

This clone was found a few times. V and J are TRBV18 and TRBJ1-1, with unresolved D. In germline, CDR1 is KGHSH, CDR2 LQKENI. The CDR3 has 15 amino acids. Between the trimmed V and J ends, which lost 1 base and 1 base, there was a span of 10 bases. CDR3 in DNA: TGTGCCAGCTCACCACTGCCAGTCACGAACACTGAAGCTTTCTTT. Its translation: CASSPLPVTNTEAFF.

This clone showed up just once. The chain is built from TRBV19 and TRBJ2-2; D could derive from TRBD1 or TRBD2 (5 bases each). V dropped 7 bases and J dropped 1 base, with 19 bases sitting between them. Germline CDR1 and CDR2: LNHDA and SQIVND (reference sequence). There are 17 residues in the CDR3. CDR3 protein: CASIKMRAGWNTGELFF. DNA of the CDR3: TGTGCCAGTATTAAAATGCGGGCAGGGTGGAACACCGGGGAGCTGTTTTTT.

The chain combines TRBV21-1 with TRBJ1-5; TRBD1, as called in the table, went unchecked against the DNA. TRBV21-1 is listed as a pseudogene. The CDR3 has 17 amino acids. CDR3 DNA sequence: TGTGCCAGCAGCAAAGTTGGACAGGGTGGAGGGAATCAGCCCCAGCATTTT. This codes for CASSKVGQGGGNQPQHF.

This rearrangement joins TRBV5-8 to TRBJ1-5; the match to TRBD1 covers 7 bases. Looked up from germline, CDR1 is SGHTS and CDR2 is YDEGEE. J gave up 1 base and V 4 bases, and 11 bases lay outside the gene matches. The CDR3 is 17 residues long. CDR3 bases: TGTGCCAGCAGCCCGACCCCGACAGGGTCGAGCAATCAGCCCCAGCATTTT. As protein: CASSPTPTGSSNQPQHF. Drawing the rest from reference TRBV5-8 and TRBJ1-5, the complete variable domain is EAGVTQSPTHLIKTRGQQATLRCSPISGHTSVYWYQQALGLGLQFLLWYDEGEERNRGNFPPRFSGRQFPNYSSELNVNALELEDSALYLCASSPTPTGSSNQPQHFGDGTRLSIL.

In DNA form, the CDR3 reads TGTGCCACCAGCAGCTCGGATGGCGCTGAAGCTTTCTTT. Protein product: CATSSSDGAEAFF. The rearrangement joins TRBV15 to TRBJ1-1; D uncertain. The germline gives CDR1 LNHNV, CDR2 YYDKDF (reference sequence). The ends were cut back, 3 bases at V and 6 bases at J, with 11 bases in the middle. The CDR3 sequence is 13 residues long. The whole variable domain, remainder taken from reference TRBV15 and TRBJ1-1, is DAMVIQNPRYQVTQFGKPVTLSCSQTLNHNVMYWYQQKSSQAPKLLFHYYDKDFNNEADTPDNFQSRRPNTSFCFLDIRSPGLGDTAMYLCATSSSDGAEAFFGQGTRLTVV.

The CDR3 sequence is CASRSYRGQGEKLFF. Written as DNA, the CDR3 is TGTGCCAGCAGATCTTACAGGGGGCAAGGTGAAAAACTGTTTTTT. This chain joins TRBV28 and TRBJ1-4, with 9 bases identical to TRBD1. V gave up 6 bases and J gave up 7 bases; unmatched junction bases: 9. CDR3 length: 15 residues. Germline CDR1 and CDR2: MDHEN and SYDVKM.

V usage is TRBV7-8 and J usage is TRBJ1-5; D might be TRBD1 (6 bases). The CDR3 contains 14 residues. Trimming removed 5 bases at V and 0 bases at J, with 8 bases between. CDR1 and CDR2 (germline): SGHVS, FQNEAQ. CDR3 protein: CASSPGASNQPQHF. The CDR3 DNA is TGTGCCAGCAGCCCGGGGGCTAGCAATCAGCCCCAGCATTTT.

This clone was observed a handful of times. The rearrangement uses TRBV19 and TRBJ1-5, with D perhaps matching TRBD1 (5 bases). Per the germline V gene, CDR1 is LNHDA and CDR2 is SQIVND (reference sequence). V lost 4 bases and J 4 bases, leaving 11 bases between the germline ends. The CDR3 has 14 residues. CDR3 nucleotides: TGTGCCAGTAGTACTACCCCAGGGAATCAGCCCCAGCATTTT. It codes for CASSTTPGNQPQHF.

The chain is built from TRBV19 and TRBJ1-5; 7 nucleotides match TRBD1. Germline V gives CDR1 LNHDA, CDR2 SQIVND (reference sequence). This CDR3 spans 17 amino acids. Trimming removed 0 bases from V and 3 bases from J; junction bases left unmatched: 8. The CDR3 loop is CASSIDPGTAFNQPQHF. CDR3 DNA sequence: TGTGCCAGTAGTATAGACCCCGGGACAGCTTTCAATCAGCCCCAGCATTTT.

V gene TRBV7-2 combines with J gene TRBJ2-3, with a possible D match to TRBD2 (5 bases). The CDR3 runs to 15 residues. From germline, CDR1 is SGHTA and CDR2 FQGNSA. The ends were cut back, 1 base at V and 5 bases at J, with 13 bases in the middle. The CDR3 coding sequence is TGTGCCAGCAGCTTAGAAGTAGGGAGAGGAGATACGCAGTATTTT. As protein: CASSLEVGRGDTQYF. The full variable domain, its missing parts supplied by reference TRBV7-2 and TRBJ2-3, is GAGVSQSPSNKVTEKGKDVELRCDPISGHTALYWYRQSLGQGLEFLIYFQGNSAPDKSGLPSDRFSAERTGGSVSTLTIQRTQQEDSAVYLCASSLEVGRGDTQYFGPGTRLTVL.

The chain combines TRBV6-4 with TRBJ2-2, with D tentatively TRBD1 (6 bases). The CDR3 contains 15 residues. The germline V gene has CDR1 MRHNA and CDR2 SNTAGT. Trimming shortened V by 0 bases and J by 4 bases, and 9 bases separated the two germline ends. DNA for the CDR3: TGTGCCAGCAGTGACTCTACAGGGTTCACCGGGGAGCTGTTTTTT. Its protein is CASSDSTGFTGELFF.

This rearrangement joins TRBV10-2 to TRBJ2-7; D is unclear. Germline lookup yields CDR1 WSHSY and CDR2 SAAADI. Trimming removed 4 bases from V and 3 bases from J, with 4 bases in between. The CDR3 is 11 residues long. In DNA form, the CDR3 reads TGCGCCAGCAGTGGGGGCTACGAGCAGTACTTC. Protein: CASSGGYEQYF.

The chain uses TRBV4-2 and TRBJ1-3; possibly TRBD1 for D (5 bases). V dropped 8 bases and J dropped 8 bases, with 22 bases sitting between them. CDR1 and CDR2 from the germline V gene are LGHNA and YNFKEQ. This CDR3 is built from 15 residues. The CDR3 DNA is TGTGCCAGCCGCGGCGTCGGGGGGGAAGAGTACACCATATATTTT. Protein sequence: CASRGVGGEEYTIYF.

This clone came up once. The chain has TRBV9 and TRBJ2-3, with D unresolved. V was pared by 3 bases and J by 2 bases, with 13 bases between. Germline CDR1 SGDLS, CDR2 YYNGEE. The CDR3 has 15 residues. The CDR3 region is CASSESFFTTDTQYF. Written as DNA, the CDR3 is TGTGCCAGCAGCGAGAGCTTCTTTACCACAGATACGCAGTATTTT.